Sequencing of this T cell receptor beta chain was carried out in a study of regulatory T cells in long-lasting Graves disease. This sample's time point: persistent/refractory GD, antithyroid drugs over 5 years with positive TRAb. Extracted PBMC RNA gave rise to the TCR library. A peripheral blood sample, roughly 8.5 milliliters in volume, was drawn into EDTA tubes. Libraries of TCR beta came from iRepertoire HTBI primers plus Arm-PCR of CDR3 regions. A single record per CDR3 protein comes from TCRdb applying MiXCR to the multiplex PCR reads. The sample includes over 650,000 distinct CDR3 sequences, 25% to 35% seen only once; the top ten take under 50%. Whole-study results and caveats: Those with persistent Graves' had less TCR diversity than newly diagnosed patients. Persistent disease showed a preference for TRBV28, TRBJ1-2 and TRBJ2-5. Between persistent patients, 2,500 to 3,500 public clonotypes were shared, exceeding the approximately 990 shared between new patients.

Comment on this clonotype: As yet, its antigen is unknown.

The CDR3 covers 14 residues. Germline V gene lookup returns CDR1 MNHNS and CDR2 SASEGT. V was shortened by 7 bases and J by 5 bases, with 17 bases between the two germline ends. The sequence came from a female donor with Graves disease. Sequences were derived from peripheral blood mononuclear cells (PBMCs), sampled when the disease was refractory, from a patient treated with antithyroid drugs. V usage is TRBV6-1 and J usage is TRBJ1-2; D is perhaps TRBD1 (6 bases). For the CDR3, the DNA is TGTGCCAGCAAGGAATCAGGGGAGCTATATGGCTACACCTTC. This gives the protein CASKESGELYGYTF.